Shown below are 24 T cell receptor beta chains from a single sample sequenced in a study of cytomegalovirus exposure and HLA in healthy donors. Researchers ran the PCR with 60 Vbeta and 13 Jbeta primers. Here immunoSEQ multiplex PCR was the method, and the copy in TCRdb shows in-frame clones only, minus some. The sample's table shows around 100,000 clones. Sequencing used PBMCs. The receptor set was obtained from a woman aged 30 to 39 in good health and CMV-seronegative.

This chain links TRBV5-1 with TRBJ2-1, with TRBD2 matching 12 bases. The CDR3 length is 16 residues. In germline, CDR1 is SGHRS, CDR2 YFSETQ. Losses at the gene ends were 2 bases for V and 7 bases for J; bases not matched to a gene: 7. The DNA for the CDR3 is TGCGCCAGCAGCTTCCCGACTAGCGGGAGTTCTAATGAGCAGTTCTTC. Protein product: CASSFPTSGSSNEQFF.

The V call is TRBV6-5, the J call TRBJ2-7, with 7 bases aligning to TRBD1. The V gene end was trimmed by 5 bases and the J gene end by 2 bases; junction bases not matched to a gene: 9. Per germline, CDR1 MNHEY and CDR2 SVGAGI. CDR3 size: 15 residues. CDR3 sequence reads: CASSGGDSVAYEQYF. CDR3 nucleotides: TGTGCCAGCAGTGGTGGGGACAGTGTAGCCTACGAGCAGTACTTC.

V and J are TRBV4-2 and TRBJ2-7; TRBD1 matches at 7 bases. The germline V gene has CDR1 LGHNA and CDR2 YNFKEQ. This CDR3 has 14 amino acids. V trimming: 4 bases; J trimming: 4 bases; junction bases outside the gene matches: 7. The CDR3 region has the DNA TGTGCCAGCAGCCGCAAGACAGGGACGTACGAGCAGTACTTC. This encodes CASSRKTGTYEQYF.

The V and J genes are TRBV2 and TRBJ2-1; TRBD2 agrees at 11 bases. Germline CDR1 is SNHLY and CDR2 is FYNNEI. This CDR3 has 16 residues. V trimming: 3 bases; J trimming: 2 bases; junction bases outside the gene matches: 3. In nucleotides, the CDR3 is TGTGCCAGCAGTGATACTAGCGGGGGTACCTACAATGAGCAGTTCTTC. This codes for CASSDTSGGTYNEQFF. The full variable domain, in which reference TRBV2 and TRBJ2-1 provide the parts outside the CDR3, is EPEVTQTPSHQVTQMGQEVILRCVPISNHLYFYWYRQILGQKVEFLVSFYNNEISEKSEIFDDQFSVERPDGSNFTLKIRSTKLEDSAMYFCASSDTSGGTYNEQFFGPGTRLTVL.

CDR3 DNA: TGTGCCAGCAGCCAATCGTGGGACAGCCTCTACGAGCAGTACTTC. Its translation is CASSQSWDSLYEQYF. The chain combines TRBV6-5 with TRBJ2-7; 7 bases are a match to TRBD1. The CDR3 extends over 15 amino acids. The germline gives CDR1 MNHEY, CDR2 SVGAGI. V lost 6 bases to trimming and J lost 3 bases; unmatched junction nucleotides: 11.

CDR3 protein: CASSSTRDSSYNEQFF. DNA of the CDR3: TGTGCCAGCAGCTCCACCAGGGACAGCTCCTACAATGAGCAGTTCTTC. The V call is TRBV11-3, the J call TRBJ2-1; the match to TRBD1 covers 7 bases. The V and J ends lost 4 bases and 0 bases, in that order; junction bases with no gene match: 6. Looked up from germline, CDR1 is SGHNT and CDR2 is YENEEA. CDR3 length equals 16 residues.

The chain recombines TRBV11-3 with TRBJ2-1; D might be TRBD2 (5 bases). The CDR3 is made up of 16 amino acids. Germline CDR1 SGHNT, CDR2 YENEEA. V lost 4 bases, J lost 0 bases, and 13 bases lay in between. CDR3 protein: CASSYGRESSYNEQFF. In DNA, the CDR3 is TGTGCCAGCAGCTACGGACGGGAAAGCTCCTACAATGAGCAGTTCTTC.

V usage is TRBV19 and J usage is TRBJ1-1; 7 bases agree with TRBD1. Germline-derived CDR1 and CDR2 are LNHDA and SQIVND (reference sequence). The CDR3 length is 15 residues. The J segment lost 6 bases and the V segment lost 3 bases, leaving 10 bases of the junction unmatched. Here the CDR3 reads CASSIRAGGFPEAFF. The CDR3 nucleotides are TGTGCCAGTAGTATCAGGGCAGGGGGGTTCCCTGAAGCTTTCTTT.

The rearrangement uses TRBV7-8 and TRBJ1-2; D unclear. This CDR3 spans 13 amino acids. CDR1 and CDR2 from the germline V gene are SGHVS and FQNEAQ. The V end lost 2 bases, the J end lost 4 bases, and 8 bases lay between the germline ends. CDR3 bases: TGTGCCAGCAGCTTAACGTCAGGCTATGGCTACACCTTC. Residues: CASSLTSGYGYTF.

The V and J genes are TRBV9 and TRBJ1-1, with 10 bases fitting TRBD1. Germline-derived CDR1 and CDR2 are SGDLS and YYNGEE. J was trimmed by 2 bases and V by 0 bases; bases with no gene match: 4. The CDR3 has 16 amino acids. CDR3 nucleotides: TGTGCCAGCAGCGTAGTCGTGACAGGGGGCAACACTGAAGCTTTCTTT. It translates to CASSVVVTGGNTEAFF.

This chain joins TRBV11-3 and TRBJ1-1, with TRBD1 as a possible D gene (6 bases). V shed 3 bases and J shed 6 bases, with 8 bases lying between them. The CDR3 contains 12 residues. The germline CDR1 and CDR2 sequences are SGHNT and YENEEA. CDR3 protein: CASSLDSSEAFF. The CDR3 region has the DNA TGTGCCAGCAGCTTGGACAGTTCTGAAGCTTTCTTT.

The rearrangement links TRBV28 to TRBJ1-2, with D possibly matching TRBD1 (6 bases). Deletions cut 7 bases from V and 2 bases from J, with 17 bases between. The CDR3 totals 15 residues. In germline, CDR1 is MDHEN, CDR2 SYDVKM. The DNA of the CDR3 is TGTGCCAGCACCCCAGGGGTGTTGGAAAACTATGGCTACACCTTC. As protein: CASTPGVLENYGYTF.

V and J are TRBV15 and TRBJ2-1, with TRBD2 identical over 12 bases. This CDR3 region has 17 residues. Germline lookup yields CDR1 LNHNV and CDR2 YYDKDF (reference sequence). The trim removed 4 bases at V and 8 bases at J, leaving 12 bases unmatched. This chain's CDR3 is CATSTSSGGAIDDEQFF. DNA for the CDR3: TGTGCCACCAGCACCTCTAGCGGGGGGGCGATAGACGATGAGCAGTTCTTC.

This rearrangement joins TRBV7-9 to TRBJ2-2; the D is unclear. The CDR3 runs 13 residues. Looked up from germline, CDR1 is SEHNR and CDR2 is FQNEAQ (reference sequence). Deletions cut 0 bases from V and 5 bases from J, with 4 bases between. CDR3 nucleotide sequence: TGTGCCAGCAGCTTAGCCGAGACCGGGGAGCTGTTTTTT. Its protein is CASSLAETGELFF.

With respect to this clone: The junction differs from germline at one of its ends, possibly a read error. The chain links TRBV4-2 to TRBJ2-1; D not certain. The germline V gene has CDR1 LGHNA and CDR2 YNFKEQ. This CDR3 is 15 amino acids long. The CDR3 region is CAGSHNTRPYNEQFF. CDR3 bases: TGTGCCGGCAGCCACAATACGCGGCCCTACAATGAGCAGTTCTTC.

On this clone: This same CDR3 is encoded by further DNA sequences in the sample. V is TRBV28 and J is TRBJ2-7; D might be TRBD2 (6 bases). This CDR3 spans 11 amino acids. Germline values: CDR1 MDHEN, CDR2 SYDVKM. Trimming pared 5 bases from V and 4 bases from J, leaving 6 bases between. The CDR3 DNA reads TGTGCCAGCAGTCTAGCGTACGAGCAGTACTTC. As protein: CASSLAYEQYF.

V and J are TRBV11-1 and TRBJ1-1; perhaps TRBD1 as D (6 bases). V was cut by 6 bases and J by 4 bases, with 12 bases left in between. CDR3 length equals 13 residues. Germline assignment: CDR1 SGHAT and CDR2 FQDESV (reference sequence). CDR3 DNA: TGTGCCAGCAGTCGACCAGGGGCCACTGAAGCTTTCTTT. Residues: CASSRPGATEAFF. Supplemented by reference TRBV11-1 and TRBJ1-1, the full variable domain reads EAEVAQSPRYKITEKSQAVAFWCDPISGHATLYWYRQILGQGPELLVQFQDESVVDDSQLPKDRFSAERLKGVDSTLKIQPAELGDSAMYLCASSRPGATEAFFGQGTRLTVV.

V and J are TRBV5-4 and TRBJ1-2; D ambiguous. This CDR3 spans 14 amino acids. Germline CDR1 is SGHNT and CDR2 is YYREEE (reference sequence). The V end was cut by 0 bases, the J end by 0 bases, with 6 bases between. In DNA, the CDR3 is TGTGCCAGCAGCTTGGCCCAGGCTAACTATGGCTACACCTTC. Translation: CASSLAQANYGYTF. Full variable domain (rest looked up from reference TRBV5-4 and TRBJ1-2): ETGVTQSPTHLIKTRGQQVTLRCSSQSGHNTVSWYQQALGQGPQFIFQYYREEENGRGNFPPRFSGLQFPNYSSELNVNALELDDSALYLCASSLAQANYGYTFGSGTRLTVV.

CDR3 DNA: TGTGCCACGGGACAGGGGGGCGACGAGCAGTACTTC. Its translation is CATGQGGDEQYF. The chain recombines TRBV10-3 with TRBJ2-7, with 11 bases matching TRBD1. The CDR3 length is 12 residues. J was trimmed by 5 bases and V by 10 bases; bases with no gene match: 4. Germline CDR1 reads ENHRY; CDR2 reads SYGVKD.

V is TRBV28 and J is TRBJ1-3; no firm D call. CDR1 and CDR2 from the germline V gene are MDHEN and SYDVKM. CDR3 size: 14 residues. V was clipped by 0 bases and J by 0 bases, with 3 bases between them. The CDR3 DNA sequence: TGTGCCAGCAGTTTATGCCACTCTGGAAACACCATATATTTT. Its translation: CASSLCHSGNTIYF.

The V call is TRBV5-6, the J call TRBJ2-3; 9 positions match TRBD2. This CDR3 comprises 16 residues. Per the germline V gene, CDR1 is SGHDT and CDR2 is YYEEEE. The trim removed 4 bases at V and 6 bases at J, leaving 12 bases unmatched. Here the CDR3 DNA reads TGTGCCAGCAGCCCCTTCCGGGCTAGCGGGGTGGATACGCAGTATTTT. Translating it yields CASSPFRASGVDTQYF.

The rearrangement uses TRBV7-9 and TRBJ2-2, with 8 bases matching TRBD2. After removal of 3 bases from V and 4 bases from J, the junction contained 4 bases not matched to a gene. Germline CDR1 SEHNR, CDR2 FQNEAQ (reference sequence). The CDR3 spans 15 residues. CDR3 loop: CASSFSGGFTGELFF. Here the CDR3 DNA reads TGTGCCAGCAGCTTCAGCGGGGGCTTCACCGGGGAGCTGTTTTTT.

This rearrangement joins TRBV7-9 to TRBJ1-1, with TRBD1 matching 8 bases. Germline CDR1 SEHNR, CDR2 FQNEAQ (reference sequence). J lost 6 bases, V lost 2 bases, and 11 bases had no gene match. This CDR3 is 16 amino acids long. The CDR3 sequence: CASSLFQGAQIPEAFF. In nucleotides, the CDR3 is TGTGCCAGCAGCTTATTTCAGGGGGCGCAGATCCCTGAAGCTTTCTTT.

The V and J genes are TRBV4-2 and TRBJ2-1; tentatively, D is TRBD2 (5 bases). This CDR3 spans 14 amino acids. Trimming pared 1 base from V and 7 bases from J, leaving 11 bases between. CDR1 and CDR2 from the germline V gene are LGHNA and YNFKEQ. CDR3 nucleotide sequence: TGTGCCAGCAGCCAAGTTGGAGGAAAAAATGAGCAGTTCTTC. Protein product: CASSQVGGKNEQFF.